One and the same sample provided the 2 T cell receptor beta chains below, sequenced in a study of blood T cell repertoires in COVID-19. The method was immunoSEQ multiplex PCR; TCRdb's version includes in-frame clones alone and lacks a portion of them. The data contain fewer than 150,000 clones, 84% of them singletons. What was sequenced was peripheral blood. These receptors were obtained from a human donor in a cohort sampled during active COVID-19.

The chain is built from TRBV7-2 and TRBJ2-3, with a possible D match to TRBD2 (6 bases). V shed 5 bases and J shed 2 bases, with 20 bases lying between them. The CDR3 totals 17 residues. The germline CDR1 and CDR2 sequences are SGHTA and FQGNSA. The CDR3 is CASSALRRRGDTDTQYF. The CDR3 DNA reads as TGTGCCAGCAGCGCTCTCCGGCGGCGGGGAGACACAGATACGCAGTATTTT.

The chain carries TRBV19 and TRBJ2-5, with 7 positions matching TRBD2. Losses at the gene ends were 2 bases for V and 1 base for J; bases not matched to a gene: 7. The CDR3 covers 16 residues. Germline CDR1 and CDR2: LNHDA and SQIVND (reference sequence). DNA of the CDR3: TGTGCCAGTAGTATAAGAGCGGGGCCTACCCAAGAGACCCAGTACTTC. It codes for CASSIRAGPTQETQYF.